Each of the 8 T cell receptor beta chains below was sequenced from the same sample in a study of blood T cells in healthy people across ages. With a J-beta primer mix and a sample-barcoded 5' primer, a second PCR ran about 7 to 12 cycles. TCRdb reanalysed the 5' RACE reads using MiXCR and keeps one entry per CDR3 protein. The sample lists approximately 800,000 distinct CDR3 sequences, around 68% occurring once. Sample: blood. Every receptor here comes from a man younger than 45 in good health.

The gene calls are TRBV10-3 and TRBJ2-3; possibly TRBD1 or TRBD2 for D (5 bases each). CDR1 and CDR2 from the germline V gene are ENHRY and SYGVKD. Between the trimmed V and J ends, which lost 5 bases and 9 bases, there was a span of 18 bases. The CDR3 extends over 14 amino acids. The CDR3 DNA sequence: TGTGCCATCAGTAGAGAACGTAGAGGGGACACGCAGTATTTT. Its translation is CAISRERRGDTQYF.

This chain joins TRBV24-1 and TRBJ2-7; either TRBD1 or TRBD2 may supply D (5 bases each). Trimming left V 9 bases short and J 0 bases short, with 8 bases between. Germline values: CDR1 KGHDR, CDR2 SFDVKD. The CDR3 spans 12 residues. The CDR3 is CATGGDSYEQYF. CDR3 DNA sequence: TGTGCCACCGGGGGAGACTCCTACGAGCAGTACTTC.

The chain is built from TRBV15 and TRBJ2-1; D is unresolved. The CDR3 spans 14 residues. CDR1 is LNHNV and CDR2 is YYDKDF in the germline V gene (reference sequence). The V end was cut by 3 bases, the J end by 7 bases, with 13 bases between. This CDR3 reads CATSRIFADNEQFF. The CDR3 DNA is TGTGCCACCAGCAGGATATTTGCGGATAATGAGCAGTTCTTC. The variable domain in full, with the rest retrieved from reference TRBV15 and TRBJ2-1, is DAMVIQNPRYQVTQFGKPVTLSCSQTLNHNVMYWYQQKSSQAPKLLFHYYDKDFNNEADTPDNFQSRRPNTSFCFLDIRSPGLGDTAMYLCATSRIFADNEQFFGPGTRLTVL.

The chain combines TRBV29-1 with TRBJ2-1; the match to TRBD1 covers 10 bases. The V gene end was trimmed by 3 bases and the J gene end by 0 bases; junction bases not matched to a gene: 5. Germline CDR1 is SQVTM and CDR2 is ANQGSEA. This CDR3 region has 16 residues. The chain's CDR3 is CSVEGQGFRSYNEQFF. CDR3 nucleotides: TGCAGCGTTGAGGGACAGGGGTTTCGCTCCTACAATGAGCAGTTCTTC.

The V call is TRBV20-1, the J call TRBJ2-1; perhaps TRBD1 as D (5 bases). This CDR3 contains 13 residues. V shed 3 bases and J shed 3 bases, with 9 bases lying between them. Germline V gene sequence: CDR1 DFQATT, CDR2 SNEGSKA (reference sequence). DNA of the CDR3: TGCAGTGCTAGGGACACCTACTACAATGAGCAGTTCTTC. Amino acids: CSARDTYYNEQFF.

The rearrangement uses TRBV20-1 and TRBJ2-7, with D maybe TRBD1 (7 bases). The end of the DNA aligns better with TRBJ2-5, so the J call may be wrong. Germline CDR1 and CDR2: DFQATT and SNEGSKA (reference sequence). This CDR3 spans 15 amino acids. This CDR3 reads CSAGTPRGVWETQYF. In nucleotides, the CDR3 is TGCAGTGCTGGAACGCCCAGGGGGGTATGGGAGACCCAGTACTTC.

V usage is TRBV5-1 and J usage is TRBJ2-7, with 7 bases identical to TRBD1. Germline CDR1 and CDR2: SGHRS and YFSETQ. J gave up 2 bases and V 3 bases, and 5 bases lay outside the gene matches. The CDR3 has 14 amino acids. The chain's CDR3 is CASSSRDSAYEQYF. CDR3 sequence (DNA): TGCGCCAGCAGCTCCCGGGACAGCGCCTACGAGCAGTACTTC.

The chain joins TRBV4-3 to TRBJ1-6, with D uncertain. The CDR3 is made up of 17 amino acids. Trimming shortened V by 0 bases and J by 3 bases, and 12 bases separated the two germline ends. From germline, CDR1 is LGHNA and CDR2 YSLEER. In DNA form, the CDR3 reads TGCGCCAGCAGCCAAGAAACGCGTGGGGTCTATAATTCACCCCTCCACTTT. The encoded protein is CASSQETRGVYNSPLHF.